The 32 T cell receptor beta chains presented below share a single source sample, sequenced in a study of metastatic and nonmetastatic thyroid tumors. TCRdb re-called the PCR reads via MiXCR. This table has about 23,000 clones, around 28% appearing once. No treatment had been given to any patient before thyroid surgery. Sequenced: tumor tissue. The receptor set was obtained from a female donor with papillary thyroid cancer or a benign thyroid nodule (not recorded which). Some clones in this sample may be carry-over from other donors' samples.

The rearrangement joins TRBV2 to TRBJ1-2; TRBD1 agrees at 7 bases. This CDR3 comprises 15 residues. Germline lookup yields CDR1 SNHLY and CDR2 FYNNEI. V was clipped by 1 base and J by 4 bases; unmatched bases: 6. This CDR3 is CASSEVDRKLYGYTF. CDR3 in DNA: TGTGCCAGCAGTGAAGTGGACAGGAAACTCTATGGCTACACCTTC.

There are a few counts of this clone. A much larger clone is a single base away; this may be a read error. The chain combines TRBV29-1 with TRBJ2-1, with 8 bases identical to TRBD2. The CDR3 is 11 residues long. CDR1 SQVTM and CDR2 ANQGSEA come from the germline V gene. V shed 5 bases, J shed 9 bases, and the junction held 3 bases outside the gene matches. This chain's CDR3 is CSVTSGLEQFF. The CDR3 region has the DNA TGCAGCGTTACTAGCGGTCTTGAGCAGTTCTTC.

This clone was recorded many times. The chain is built from TRBV20-1 and TRBJ1-2; 9 nucleotides agree with TRBD1. Per germline, CDR1 DFQATT and CDR2 SNEGSKA (reference sequence). This CDR3 is 16 amino acids long. With V trimmed by 4 bases and J by 3 bases, 12 bases remained unmatched. The CDR3 loop is CSATGGGGQGDYGYTF. CDR3 coding DNA: TGCAGTGCTACTGGAGGTGGGGGACAGGGTGACTATGGCTACACCTTC.

V gene TRBV11-1 combines with J gene TRBJ2-3; D possibly corresponds to TRBD2 (6 bases). The CDR3 covers 19 residues. Germline CDR1 reads SGHAT; CDR2 reads FQDESV (reference sequence). The germline V and J ends were trimmed by 6 bases and 3 bases, with 28 bases remaining between them. CDR3 sequence reads: CASSPLPGIAVEVTDTQYF. CDR3 bases: TGTGCCAGCAGTCCCCTTCCCGGAATAGCGGTGGAAGTGACAGATACGCAGTATTTT.

The sample holds many counts of this clone. The chain joins TRBV4-2 to TRBJ1-4; no reliable D call. V gave up 1 base and J gave up 8 bases, with 11 bases separating them. The CDR3 totals 14 residues. Germline V gives CDR1 LGHNA, CDR2 YNFKEQ. As DNA, the CDR3 is TGTGCCAGCAGCCAAGGTCAGATGGGAGAAAAACTGTTTTTT. It translates to CASSQGQMGEKLFF.

The genes are TRBV2 and TRBJ1-1; possibly TRBD1 for D (6 bases). This CDR3 comprises 13 residues. V was cut by 6 bases and J by 3 bases, with 11 bases left in between. Germline V CDR1 and CDR2: SNHLY, FYNNEI. The CDR3 reads CASRRGGDTEAFF. The CDR3 nucleotides are TGTGCCAGCAGGAGGGGGGGGGACACTGAAGCTTTCTTT.

This clone was counted only a few times. A much larger clone differs by one base, so this may be a read error. V gene TRBV19 combines with J gene TRBJ1-2; perhaps TRBD1 as D (5 bases). The CDR3 contains 15 residues. From germline, CDR1 is LNHDA and CDR2 SQIVND (reference sequence). Between the trimmed V and J ends, which lost 5 bases and 3 bases, there was a span of 16 bases. The CDR3 spells CASSLPGPVDYGYTF. The CDR3 nucleotides are TGTGCCAGTAGTTTACCGGGACCGGTTGACTATGGCTACACCTTC.

This clone was observed at least ten times. The V and J genes are TRBV3-1 and TRBJ2-5; D tentatively reads TRBD1 or TRBD2 (6 bases each). Trimming removed 4 bases from V and 3 bases from J, with 15 bases in between. Germline V CDR1 and CDR2: LGHDT, YNNKEL (reference sequence). The CDR3 loop spans 15 amino acids. The CDR3 coding sequence is TGTGCCAGCAGCCTTCCGAGTAGGGGGGAAGAGACCCAGTACTTC. Translation: CASSLPSRGEETQYF.

The table lists this clone with many counts. V gene TRBV5-6 combines with J gene TRBJ2-3; D is possibly TRBD1 or TRBD2 (5 bases each). Germline CDR1 reads SGHDT; CDR2 reads YYEEEE. Trimming removed 6 bases from V and 8 bases from J, with 25 bases in between. There are 16 residues in the CDR3. The CDR3 DNA sequence: TGTGCCAGCAATTCGAACCGGGACCGAAACCGGGTTACGCAGTATTTT. This gives the protein CASNSNRDRNRVTQYF.

This clone was detected ten times or more. V is TRBV7-8 and J is TRBJ1-1; TRBD1 might be the D (5 bases). In germline, CDR1 is SGHVS, CDR2 FQNEAQ. The CDR3 has 15 residues. Trimming stripped 1 base from V and 5 bases from J, with 14 bases between. DNA for the CDR3: TGTGCCAGCAGCTTAGTGATGGGGGGATTGACTGAAGCTTTCTTT. This gives the protein CASSLVMGGLTEAFF.

V is TRBV5-1 and J is TRBJ2-7, with 8 bases matching TRBD1. Germline CDR1 SGHRS, CDR2 YFSETQ. With V trimmed by 3 bases and J by 3 bases, 5 bases remained unmatched. The CDR3 contains 14 residues. The chain's CDR3 is CASSSPGTGYEQYF. For the CDR3, the DNA is TGCGCCAGCAGCTCTCCCGGGACAGGCTACGAGCAGTACTTC.

V gene TRBV20-1 combines with J gene TRBJ2-6; D is ambiguous. The germline V gene has CDR1 DFQATT and CDR2 SNEGSKA (reference sequence). The CDR3 runs 15 residues. The V and J ends lost 2 bases and 3 bases respectively, with 11 bases between them. The CDR3 region is CSARLWGVGANVLTF. CDR3 bases: TGCAGTGCTAGATTATGGGGTGTTGGGGCCAACGTCCTGACTTTC.

The chain has TRBV11-1 and TRBJ2-1; the match to TRBD2 covers 10 bases. The CDR3 sequence is 15 residues long. CDR1 SGHAT and CDR2 FQDESV come from the germline V gene (reference sequence). The junction had 4 bases not matched to a gene; V was cut back by 4 bases and J by 4 bases. CDR3 bases: TGTGCCAGCAGCTCAACTAGCGGGAATTACAATGAGCAGTTCTTC. Encoded protein: CASSSTSGNYNEQFF.

In the case of this clone: A much larger clone differs by one base, so this may be a read error. The chain recombines TRBV7-9 with TRBJ1-1; D perhaps matches TRBD1 (5 bases). Trimming stripped 3 bases from V and 2 bases from J, with 10 bases between. This CDR3 spans 14 amino acids. CDR1 is SEHNR and CDR2 is FQNEAQ in the germline V gene (reference sequence). As DNA, the CDR3 is TGTGCCAGCAGCTTTGTAGGGGAAAACACTGAAGCTTTCTTT. It encodes CASSFVGENTEAFF.

This clone was picked up a small number of times. The chain combines TRBV6-2 or TRBV6-3 with TRBJ2-7, with D unclear. With 2 bases removed from V and 5 bases from J, the gap between germline ends came to 10 bases. This CDR3 is 13 amino acids long. Germline lookup yields CDR1 MNHEY and CDR2 SVGEGT. The CDR3 spells CASSYDLGNEQYF. CDR3 sequence (DNA): TGTGCCAGCAGTTACGATTTAGGGAACGAGCAGTACTTC.

This clone was detected many times. The V gene is TRBV9, the J gene TRBJ1-1; D is undetermined. The CDR3 loop spans 17 amino acids. Deletions cut 3 bases from V and 0 bases from J, with 18 bases between. CDR1 and CDR2 (germline): SGDLS, YYNGEE. CDR3 sequence (DNA): TGTGCCAGCAGCGGCCAGGAAGCCGGGCCTTTGAACACTGAAGCTTTCTTT. Amino acid sequence: CASSGQEAGPLNTEAFF.

This clone was seen more than once but under ten times. The V and J genes are TRBV10-3 and TRBJ2-7; possible D gene TRBD2, 6 bases. Germline V gene lookup returns CDR1 ENHRY and CDR2 SYGVKD. This CDR3 comprises 16 residues. Trimming left V 1 base short and J 0 bases short, with 13 bases between. CDR3 DNA sequence: TGTGCCATCAGTGAGTTGTGGGACTCCTCCTCCTACGAGCAGTACTTC. As protein: CAISELWDSSSYEQYF.

The gene calls are TRBV20-1 and TRBJ2-1; 10 bases line up with TRBD2. The CDR3 spans 15 residues. Germline V gene lookup returns CDR1 DFQATT and CDR2 SNEGSKA (reference sequence). With V trimmed by 5 bases and J by 5 bases, 9 bases remained unmatched. CDR3 sequence (DNA): TGCAGTGCTCCAACAGCGGGGGGGCCGAACAATGAGCAGTTCTTC. Its translation: CSAPTAGGPNNEQFF.

This clone is classed as medium-sized. The rearrangement joins TRBV24-1 to TRBJ1-3, with D unclear. CDR3 length: 13 amino acids. V gave up 4 bases and J gave up 7 bases, with 10 bases separating them. The germline V gene has CDR1 KGHDR and CDR2 SFDVKD. The chain's CDR3 is CATSDLSGNTIYF. CDR3 nucleotide sequence: TGTGCCACCAGTGACTTATCGGGGAACACCATATATTTT.

Comment on this clone: Here the CDR3 omits its conserved ending phenylalanine or tryptophan, so a read error is the likely source. The chain employs TRBV20-1 and TRBJ2-1; either TRBD1 or TRBD2 may supply D (5 bases each). The germline V gene encodes CDR1 DFQATT and CDR2 SNEGSKA (reference sequence). This CDR3 has 15 amino acids. The CDR3 here is CACWGRGGHGNEQFS. The CDR3 DNA reads as TGCGCCTGTTGGGGCCGGGGCGGCCATGGCAATGAGCAGTTCTCC.

This clone showed up just a few times. The genes are TRBV12-5 and TRBJ2-2, with unresolved D. Germline CDR1 LGHNT, CDR2 FRNRAP. CDR3 length equals 13 residues. Trimming stripped 0 bases from V and 5 bases from J, with 4 bases between. DNA of the CDR3: TGTGCTAGTGGTTTGGTGGGAACCGGGGAGCTGTTTTTT. Its translation is CASGLVGTGELFF.

The J gene is TRBJ2-1, the V gene TRBV5-1, with D tentatively TRBD1 or TRBD2 (5 bases each). V gave up 1 base and J gave up 7 bases, with 12 bases separating them. Germline values: CDR1 SGHRS, CDR2 YFSETQ. The CDR3 loop spans 14 amino acids. CDR3 sequence: CASSLRVEGNEQFF. CDR3 bases: TGCGCCAGCAGCTTGCGGGTTGAGGGGAATGAGCAGTTCTTC.

There are many counts of this clone. The rearrangement uses TRBV15 and TRBJ2-3; D is perhaps TRBD1 (5 bases). V lost 6 bases and J 0 bases, leaving 10 bases between the germline ends. The CDR3 is 14 residues long. Germline CDR1 and CDR2: LNHNV and YYDKDF (reference sequence). CDR3 sequence (DNA): TGTGCCACCAGTAGGACACCGAGCACAGATACGCAGTATTTT. This sequence encodes CATSRTPSTDTQYF. The full variable domain, rest sourced from reference TRBV15 and TRBJ2-3, is DAMVIQNPRYQVTQFGKPVTLSCSQTLNHNVMYWYQQKSSQAPKLLFHYYDKDFNNEADTPDNFQSRRPNTSFCFLDIRSPGLGDTAMYLCATSRTPSTDTQYFGPGTRLTVL.

Notes on this clone: The sample has other DNA sequences that encode this CDR3 too. The chain recombines TRBV30 with TRBJ1-2, with D perhaps TRBD1 (5 bases). V was shortened by 2 bases and J by 3 bases, with 16 bases between the two germline ends. Germline V lookup: CDR1 GTSNPN, CDR2 SVGIG (reference sequence). The CDR3 consists of 15 residues. CDR3 protein: CAWSPGTGGHYGYTF. DNA of the CDR3: TGTGCCTGGAGTCCCGGAACAGGTGGCCACTATGGCTACACCTTC.

Worth noting for this clone: The sample holds other DNA sequences that translate to the same CDR3. The V and J genes are TRBV10-3 and TRBJ2-7, with 8 bases identical to TRBD2. Germline loops: CDR1 ENHRY, CDR2 SYGVKD. Losses at the gene ends were 3 bases for V and 6 bases for J; bases not matched to a gene: 13. The length of the CDR3 is 16 residues. The DNA of the CDR3 is TGTGCCATCAGTGACTCGGCGGGGGGACGTGGTGGCGAGCAGTACTTC. As protein: CAISDSAGGRGGEQYF.

Ten or more counts support this clone. The CDR3 is CASSAGGANEQFF. CDR3 nucleotide sequence: TGCGCCAGCAGCGCAGGGGGCGCGAATGAGCAGTTCTTC. The chain employs TRBV5-1 and TRBJ2-1, with TRBD1 identical over 8 bases. Germline V lookup: CDR1 SGHRS, CDR2 YFSETQ. The CDR3 sequence is 13 residues long. Losses at the gene ends were 4 bases for V and 7 bases for J; bases not matched to a gene: 4.

This clone was recorded at least ten times. The V gene is TRBV19, the J gene TRBJ2-5; TRBD1 aligns across 10 bases. Trimming cost V 5 bases and J 5 bases; bases outside gene matches: 8. Germline-derived CDR1 and CDR2 are LNHDA and SQIVND (reference sequence). The CDR3 sequence is 15 residues long. The CDR3 DNA reads TGTGCCAGTAGTCCCAGACAGGGGGCCAGCGAGACCCAGTACTTC. The encoded protein is CASSPRQGASETQYF.

This clone was observed at least ten times. The CDR3 sequence: CASSPPGVGDQPQHF. For the CDR3, the DNA is TGTGCCAGCAGCCCTCCCGGAGTGGGTGATCAGCCCCAGCATTTT. The chain links TRBV7-8 to TRBJ1-5; D gene ambiguous. V was shortened by 5 bases and J by 5 bases, with 16 bases between the two germline ends. Germline-derived CDR1 and CDR2 are SGHVS and FQNEAQ. The CDR3 sequence is 15 residues long.

The rearrangement uses TRBV9 and TRBJ2-7; TRBD2 might be the D (6 bases). With 0 bases removed from V and 3 bases from J, the gap between germline ends came to 13 bases. Germline V gene sequence: CDR1 SGDLS, CDR2 YYNGEE. The CDR3 spans 15 residues. The CDR3 loop is CASSVDGGTNYEQYF. In nucleotides, the CDR3 is TGTGCCAGCAGCGTAGATGGAGGGACGAACTACGAGCAGTACTTC. Using reference TRBV9 and TRBJ2-7 for the parts outside the CDR3, the full variable domain is DSGVTQTPKHLITATGQRVTLRCSPRSGDLSVYWYQQSLDQGLQFLIQYYNGEERAKGNILERFSAQQFPDLHSELNLSSLELGDSALYFCASSVDGGTNYEQYFGPGTRLTVT.

The rearrangement links TRBV4-2 to TRBJ2-3; TRBD2 matches 7 bases. CDR1 is LGHNA, CDR2 YNFKEQ, per germline. The CDR3 loop spans 17 amino acids. V was pared by 0 bases and J by 1 base, with 7 bases of the junction left unmatched. CDR3 bases: TGTGCCAGCAGCCAAGATGTGGGAGGGCCGGGCACAGATACGCAGTATTTT. This sequence encodes CASSQDVGGPGTDTQYF.

About this clone: No conserved phenylalanine or tryptophan ends this CDR3, so it is likely a read error. Other DNA sequences in the same sample also yield this CDR3. The chain joins TRBV25-1 to TRBJ1-1; D might be TRBD1 (6 bases). The V end was cut by 8 bases, the J end by 8 bases, with 21 bases between. From germline, CDR1 is MGHDK and CDR2 SYGVNS. The CDR3 totals 14 residues. The CDR3 sequence: CASGVQGNTAEAFS. The CDR3 nucleotides read TGTGCCAGCGGAGTACAGGGTAACACCGCCGAAGCTTTCTCT.

Points on this clone: The CDR3 does not end in the conserved phenylalanine or tryptophan, so this is likely a read error. The DNA is omitted, as the CDR3 cannot be located on it reliably, and the CDR3 follows TCRdb's listing. The rearrangement links TRBV7-9 to TRBJ1-1; the table's TRBD1 call for D was not verified on the DNA. The CDR3 is 13 residues long, ends included. CDR1 is SEHNR, CDR2 FQNEAQ, per germline (reference sequence). CDR3 loop: CASRGQGVAESFL.